The rows below give T cell receptor beta chains drawn from one sample of a study of CD8+ T cells in alopecia areata. Produced via immunoSEQ multiplex PCR; TCRdb's table is partial and in-frame only. The sample has 150,000 to 200,000 clones; around three fifths are singletons. The sequences come from CD4+ T cells sorted from blood, collected at week 24, from a patient treated with tofacitinib. The origin of the receptors is a human donor with alopecia areata. The CDR3 runs from the conserved cysteine through the conserved F or W. A D gene is named only where the DNA matches it firmly. Size tells how often a clone was seen (once, few, many) or the class of an expanded clone, and some rows leave it out.

cdr3_nt cdr3_aa j_call v_call d_call clone_size cdr3_length
TGTGCCACCAGTGGTCTAGCGGGGACGAGGGAGACCCAGTACTTC CATSGLAGTRETQYF TRBJ2-5 TRBV15 TRBD2 - 15
TGTGCCAGCTCAGCCGGGACGGCAGATAATTCACCCCTCCACTTT CASSAGTADNSPLHF TRBJ1-6 TRBV18 - - 15
TGTGCCAGCAGGGGACAGGCCTATAATTCACCCCTCCACTTT CASRGQAYNSPLHF TRBJ1-6 TRBV2 TRBD1 few 14
TGTGCCAGCCGACGGGGATTCCAAGAGACCCAGTACTTC CASRRGFQETQYF TRBJ2-5 TRBV2 - - 13
TGTGCCAGCAGTCGTAAAGGACTAGCGGGGTCCTCATACGAGCAGTACTTC CASSRKGLAGSSYEQYF TRBJ2-7 TRBV2 TRBD2 few 17
TGTGCCAGCAGCTTGGGCGGCACAGATACGCAGTATTTT CASSLGGTDTQYF TRBJ2-3 TRBV5-4 - - 13
TGTGCCTGGAGTGTGTTAGATCAGCCCCAGCATTTT CAWSVLDQPQHF TRBJ1-5 TRBV30 - - 12
TGTGCCTGGACGTATGGGGGGAGCACAGATACGCAGTATTTT CAWTYGGSTDTQYF TRBJ2-3 TRBV30 - once 14
TGTGCCAGCGGCTGGGGACAGGGAACTGAAGCTTTCTTT CASGWGQGTEAFF TRBJ1-1 TRBV4-2 TRBD1 - 13
TGCGCCAGCAGGGGCACAGATACGCAGTATTTT CASRGTDTQYF TRBJ2-3 TRBV5-1 - few 11
TGTGCCAGTAGTATGTTGAGCTCTGGAAACACCATATATTTT CASSMLSSGNTIYF TRBJ1-3 TRBV19 - few 14
TGTGCCAGCAGCCCCGCGTCGGGCGCGGGTGGCTACACCTTC CASSPASGAGGYTF TRBJ1-2 TRBV7-8 - few 14
TGTGCCAGTAGTATGGCCAGGATCTATATTGGGTTCACCTTC CASSMARIYIGFTF TRBJ1-2 TRBV19 - few 14
TGTGCCAGCTCCGGACTTTCTTCGAAGGACGAGCAGTACTTC CASSGLSSKDEQYF TRBJ2-7 TRBV14 - - 14
TGTGCCAGCAGTGAAGTTGTCGTGAACACTGAAGCTTTCTTT CASSEVVVNTEAFF TRBJ1-1 TRBV2 - - 14
TGTGCCAGCATCGCTAGCTCATGGCAGCAGTACTTC CASIASSWQQYF TRBJ2-7 TRBV6-1 - few 12
TGTGCCAGCAGTTACCGGCCTAGCGGGCAAGAGACCCAGTACTTC CASSYRPSGQETQYF TRBJ2-5 TRBV6-5 TRBD2 - 15
TGTGCCAGTAGTGCGGACCCCTCTGGAAACACCATATATTTT CASSADPSGNTIYF TRBJ1-3 TRBV19 - few 14
TGTGCCAGCAGTGAGGGGGGGGCCGGATGGAATCAGCCCCAGCATTTT CASSEGGAGWNQPQHF TRBJ1-5 TRBV2 - - 16
TGTGCCAGCAGCGTACAATCCGGGCTTGTCTACGAGCAGTACTTC CASSVQSGLVYEQYF TRBJ2-7 TRBV9 - - 15
TGTGCCAGCACGCCTTGGGGGACAGGGGAGACCCAGTACTTC CASTPWGTGETQYF TRBJ2-5 TRBV7-9 TRBD1 few 14
TGTGCCAGCAGTGTATACAGGGGGGTGAACACTGAAGCTTTCTTT CASSVYRGVNTEAFF TRBJ1-1 TRBV25-1 TRBD1 few 15
TGTGCCAGCAGCGTAAAAGCGGGGCGAGGTACAGATACGCAGTATTTT CASSVKAGRGTDTQYF TRBJ2-3 TRBV9 TRBD2 - 16
TGTGCCAGCAGTTCGGTGAGGGGGGAGCAGTACTTC CASSSVRGEQYF TRBJ2-7 TRBV28 - - 12
TGTGCCAGCAGTGCGGCGGGGACTAGCTCCTACGAGCAGTACTTC CASSAAGTSSYEQYF TRBJ2-7 TRBV2 TRBD2 - 15
TGTGCCTGGAGCGTTTGGGGAGGGGCGAACACCGGGGAGCTGTTTTTT CAWSVWGGANTGELFF TRBJ2-2 TRBV30 TRBD2 - 16
TGTGCCACGAGGGACAGGGCACAAGAGACCCAGTACTTC CATRDRAQETQYF TRBJ2-5 TRBV15 TRBD1 - 13
TGTGCCAGCAGTGCCAGGGACAGGTTGGAGACCCAGTACTTC CASSARDRLETQYF TRBJ2-5 TRBV25-1 TRBD1 - 14
TGTGCCTGGAGTGTCCGGGACGGATACAATGAGCAGTTCTTC CAWSVRDGYNEQFF TRBJ2-1 TRBV30 - - 14
TGTGCCAGCAGCTCCCTTATCGCTAGCGGGGGGCGTAGATACTCCTACGAGCAGTACTTC CASSSLIASGGRRYSYEQYF TRBJ2-7 TRBV7-3 TRBD2 few 20
TGCAGCGTGTTAGCGGGGGGTCAAGAGACCCAGTACTTC CSVLAGGQETQYF TRBJ2-5 TRBV29-1 TRBD2 - 13
TGTGCCATCCAGGGGAGGTCGGGGGCGAACACCGGGGAGCTGTTTTTT CAIQGRSGANTGELFF TRBJ2-2 TRBV10-3 - - 16
TGTGCCAGCAGCTATAGCGGGGGGGCCCCTAGAATCAATGAGCAGTTCTTC CASSYSGGAPRINEQFF TRBJ2-1 TRBV11-2 TRBD2 - 17
TGTGCCAGCAGGCGAGCAGGGTTAGGTCAGCCCCAGCATTTT CASRRAGLGQPQHF TRBJ1-5 TRBV6-5 - - 14
TGTGCCAGCAGCCAAATTCGGGGGGGTTCGGCCTCCTACAATGAGCAGTTCTTC CASSQIRGGSASYNEQFF TRBJ2-1 TRBV14 TRBD2 - 18
TGCGCCAGCAGCCAACCAACAGGGGGTGATGAAAAACTGTTTTTT CASSQPTGGDEKLFF TRBJ1-4 TRBV4-1 TRBD1 - 15
TGTGCCAGCAAACCACAGCGTCTCTCTAACTATGGCTACACCTTC CASKPQRLSNYGYTF TRBJ1-2 TRBV2 - few 15
TGCAGCGTTGAAGATCCTCCTTCGGACAGGATTTGGGATGAGACCCAGTACTTC CSVEDPPSDRIWDETQYF TRBJ2-5 TRBV29-1 TRBD1 - 18
TGCGCCAGCAGCCAAGATGGCGTCGCCAAAAACATTCAGTACTTC CASSQDGVAKNIQYF TRBJ2-4 TRBV4-1 - - 15
TGTGCCAGCAGCCCGGGAAGGGGGGCCGGCTACGAGCAGTACTTC CASSPGRGAGYEQYF TRBJ2-7 TRBV7-9 - few 15
TGTGCCAGCAGTTCCGCGGGGGGACAAGAGACCCAGTACTTC CASSSAGGQETQYF TRBJ2-5 TRBV6-5 TRBD2 once 14
TGTGCCAGCAGTGAATTCGGGGACAGGAGATTTGGGCAGTACTTC CASSEFGDRRFGQYF TRBJ2-7 TRBV25-1 TRBD1 few 15
TGTGCCAGCAGCTTAGACGACAGCAATGAGCAGTTCTTC CASSLDDSNEQFF TRBJ2-1 TRBV7-9 - - 13
TGTGCCTGGAGCACGGAAAATTATAATTCACCCCTCCACTTT CAWSTENYNSPLHF TRBJ1-6 TRBV30 - few 14
TGTGCCAGTACCCCGGCCAGGTATAGCAATCAGCCCCAGCATTTT CASTPARYSNQPQHF TRBJ1-5 TRBV19 - - 15
TGTGCCTGGAATCGACGGGGGCCCAATACGCAGTATTTT CAWNRRGPNTQYF TRBJ2-3 TRBV30 - few 13
TGTGCCAGCAAAGTACTCCTGACAGGGGTTATGTACGAGCAGTACTTC CASKVLLTGVMYEQYF TRBJ2-7 TRBV27 TRBD1 - 16
TGTGCCAGCAGTGACCGGGACAGGGAATCCGGCTACACCTTC CASSDRDRESGYTF TRBJ1-2 TRBV6-5 TRBD1 - 14
TGTGCCATCAGGGACAGTCAAGAGACCCAGTACTTC CAIRDSQETQYF TRBJ2-5 TRBV10-3 - - 12
TGTGCCAGCGAGGCGTGGCCAGGCTACGAGCAGTACTTC CASEAWPGYEQYF TRBJ2-7 TRBV7-9 - - 13